A single sample is the source of the 3 T cell receptor beta chains below, sequenced in a study of blood T cell repertoires in COVID-19. Generated by immunoSEQ multiplex PCR, the TCRdb table keeps only in-frame clones and is missing some. The data contain tens of thousands of clones, roughly 88% of them seen just once; the ten biggest clones take up more than 2.5%. The sequenced material came from peripheral blood. The receptors here all came from a man aged 50 to 59 with active COVID-19.

The J gene is TRBJ1-2, the V gene TRBV6-1; no clear D. CDR1 MNHNS and CDR2 SASEGT come from the germline V gene. V was trimmed by 2 bases and J by 8 bases, leaving 12 bases between them. The CDR3 contains 13 residues. The CDR3 protein is CASSEPPGRGYTF. The CDR3 DNA is TGTGCCAGCAGTGAACCCCCGGGGAGGGGCTACACCTTC.

This sequence joins TRBV7-2 and TRBJ1-1; D is unclear. V lost 3 bases and J lost 2, with 10 bases in between. Germline V CDR1 and CDR2: SGHTA, FQGNSA. CDR3 size: 14 residues. CDR3 residues: CASSFGGLNTEAFF. CDR3 nucleotide sequence: TGTGCCAGCAGCTTTGGCGGCTTAAACACTGAAGCTTTCTTT. Full variable domain (missing parts from reference TRBV7-2 and TRBJ1-1): GAGVSQSPSNKVTEKGKDVELRCDPISGHTALYWYRQSLGQGLEFLIYFQGNSAPDKSGLPSDRFSAERTGGSVSTLTIQRTQQEDSAVYLCASSFGGLNTEAFFGQGTRLTVV.

The chain couples TRBV9 to TRBJ2-2; D gene ambiguous. V lost 0 bases, J lost 3 bases, and 9 bases lay in between. Germline V lookup: CDR1 SGDLS, CDR2 YYNGEE. The CDR3 has 15 residues. The CDR3 protein is CASSVESRYTGELFF. The CDR3 DNA follows: TGTGCCAGCAGCGTAGAAAGCAGGTACACCGGGGAGCTGTTTTTT. The variable domain in full, completed from reference TRBV9 and TRBJ2-2, reads DSGVTQTPKHLITATGQRVTLRCSPRSGDLSVYWYQQSLDQGLQFLIQYYNGEERAKGNILERFSAQQFPDLHSELNLSSLELGDSALYFCASSVESRYTGELFFGEGSRLTVL.